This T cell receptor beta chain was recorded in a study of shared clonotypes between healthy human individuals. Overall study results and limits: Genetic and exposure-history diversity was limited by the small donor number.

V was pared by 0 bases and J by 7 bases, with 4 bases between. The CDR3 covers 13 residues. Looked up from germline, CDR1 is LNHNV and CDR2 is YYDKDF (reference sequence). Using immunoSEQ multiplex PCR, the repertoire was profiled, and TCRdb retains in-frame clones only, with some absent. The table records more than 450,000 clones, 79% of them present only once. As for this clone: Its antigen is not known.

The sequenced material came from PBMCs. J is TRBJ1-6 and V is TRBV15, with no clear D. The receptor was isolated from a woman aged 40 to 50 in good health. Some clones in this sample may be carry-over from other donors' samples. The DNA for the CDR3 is TGTGCCACCAGCAGAGATCTGAATTCACCCCTCCACTTT. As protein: CATSRDLNSPLHF. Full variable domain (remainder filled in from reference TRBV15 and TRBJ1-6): DAMVIQNPRYQVTQFGKPVTLSCSQTLNHNVMYWYQQKSSQAPKLLFHYYDKDFNNEADTPDNFQSRRPNTSFCFLDIRSPGLGDTAMYLCATSRDLNSPLHFGNGTRLTVT.